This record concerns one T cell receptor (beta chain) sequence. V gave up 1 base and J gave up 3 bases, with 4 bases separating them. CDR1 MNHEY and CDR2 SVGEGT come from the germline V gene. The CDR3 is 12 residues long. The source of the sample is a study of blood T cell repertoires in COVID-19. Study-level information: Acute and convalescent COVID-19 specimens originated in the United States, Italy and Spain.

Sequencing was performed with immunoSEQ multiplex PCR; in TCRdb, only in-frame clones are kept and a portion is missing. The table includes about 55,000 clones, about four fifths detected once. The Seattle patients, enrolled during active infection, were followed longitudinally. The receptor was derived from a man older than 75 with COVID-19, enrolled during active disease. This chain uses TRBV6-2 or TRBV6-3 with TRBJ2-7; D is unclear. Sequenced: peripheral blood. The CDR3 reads CASSYFSYEQYF. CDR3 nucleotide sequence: TGTGCCAGCAGTTACTTCAGCTACGAGCAGTACTTC.